Following are 5 T cell receptor beta chains from one sample sequenced in a study of blood T cell repertoires in COVID-19. Sequencing used immunoSEQ multiplex PCR; TCRdb keeps in-frame clones, though not all of them. The sample yields about 340,000 clones, about 86% seen once. The specimen sequenced was peripheral blood. These receptors were collected from a man aged 25-40 years with active or convalescent COVID-19.

CDR3 protein: CASSFGVNQPQHF. As DNA, the CDR3 is TGTGCCAGCAGTTTCGGGGTAAATCAGCCCCAGCATTTT. The chain joins TRBV28 to TRBJ1-5; D remains ambiguous. This CDR3 comprises 13 residues. From germline, CDR1 is MDHEN and CDR2 SYDVKM. Trimming stripped 3 bases from V and 4 bases from J, with 7 bases between.

V usage is TRBV19 and J usage is TRBJ1-1; D perhaps matches TRBD1 (5 bases). V dropped 4 bases and J dropped 6 bases, with 12 bases sitting between them. This CDR3 has 13 residues. Germline V lookup: CDR1 LNHDA, CDR2 SQIVND (reference sequence). In DNA form, the CDR3 reads TGTGCCAGTAGTAATCAGGGCCGGGCTGAAGCTTTCTTT. Translation gives CASSNQGRAEAFF.

V usage is TRBV7-2 and J usage is TRBJ2-5; D perhaps matches TRBD2 (6 bases). The CDR3 contains 15 residues. Germline CDR1 SGHTA, CDR2 FQGNSA. The V gene lost 2 bases and the J gene lost 5 bases, with 15 bases spanning the gap. CDR3 DNA: TGTGCCAGCAGCTTAAAGGTCGGGGGACGGGAGACCCAGTACTTC. Its translation: CASSLKVGGRETQYF.

This chain uses TRBV9 with TRBJ1-2, with TRBD1 identical over 9 bases. Trimming removed 4 bases from V and 4 bases from J; junction bases left unmatched: 5. The CDR3 runs 14 residues. The germline CDR1 and CDR2 sequences are SGDLS and YYNGEE. The CDR3 region is CASSTGGSSYGYTF. The DNA of the CDR3 is TGTGCCAGCAGCACAGGGGGCAGTAGCTATGGCTACACCTTC.

The chain carries TRBV3-1 (or the pseudogene TRBV3-2) and TRBJ2-7; D gene ambiguous. This CDR3 spans 14 amino acids. With 0 bases removed from V and 5 bases from J, the gap between germline ends came to 11 bases. CDR1 and CDR2 (germline): LGHDT, YNNKEL (reference sequence). CDR3 in amino acids: CASSQDSEVNEQYF. The CDR3 DNA is TGTGCCAGCAGCCAAGATTCCGAGGTAAACGAGCAGTACTTC.